The TCR beta chain described here comes from a study of blood T cell repertoires in COVID-19. Study overall: Specimens from acute and convalescent COVID-19 originated in the United States, Italy and Spain. The cDNA or gDNA used as material had been derived from T cells, B-cell-depleted T cells, or PBMCs.

V lost 0 bases and J lost 5, with 11 bases in between. The germline V gene encodes CDR1 SGHTA and CDR2 FQGTGA. This CDR3 has 15 residues. In the original processing: Reference gene primer amplification gave nucleated cell count estimates. Method: immunoSEQ multiplex PCR; TCRdb's copy keeps in-frame clones and lacks some. The V and J calls and clone size are taken from that table; D and trimming were inferred from the DNA. In the table there are around 400,000 clones, about 90% of which are singletons. Seattle patients were enrolled during active infection and followed longitudinally. The chain uses TRBV7-3 and TRBJ2-1; D possibly corresponds to TRBD1 (6 bases). The receptor was isolated from a woman aged 30 to 39 with COVID-19, enrolled during active disease. The sample comprised peripheral blood. CDR3 loop: CASSLTRDNHNEQFF. The CDR3, as DNA: TGTGCCAGCAGCTTAACGAGGGACAACCACAATGAGCAGTTCTTC. The variable domain in full, with the rest retrieved from reference TRBV7-3 and TRBJ2-1, is GAGVSQTPSNKVTEKGKYVELRCDPISGHTALYWYRQSLGQGPEFLIYFQGTGAADDSGLPNDRFFAVRPEGSVSTLKIQRTERGDSAVYLCASSLTRDNHNEQFFGPGTRLTVL.